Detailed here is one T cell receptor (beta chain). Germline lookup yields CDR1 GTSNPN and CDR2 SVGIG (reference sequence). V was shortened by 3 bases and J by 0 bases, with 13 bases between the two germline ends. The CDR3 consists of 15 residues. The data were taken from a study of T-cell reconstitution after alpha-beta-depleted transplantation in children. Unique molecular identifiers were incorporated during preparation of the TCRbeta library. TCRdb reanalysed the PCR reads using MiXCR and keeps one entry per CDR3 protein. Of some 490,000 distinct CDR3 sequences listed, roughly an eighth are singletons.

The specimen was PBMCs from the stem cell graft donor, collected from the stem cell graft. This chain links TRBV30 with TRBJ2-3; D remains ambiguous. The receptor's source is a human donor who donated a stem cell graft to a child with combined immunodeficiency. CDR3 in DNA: TGTGCCTGGAGGGCAGACTGGGAAAGCACAGATACGCAGTATTTT. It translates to CAWRADWESTDTQYF.